Listed here is a single T cell receptor (beta chain). Its antigen is unknown. The V end lost 6 bases, the J end lost 5 bases, and 11 bases lay between the germline ends. CDR1 is KGHSH, CDR2 LQKENI, per germline. There are 13 residues in the CDR3. This record belongs to a study of cytomegalovirus exposure and HLA in healthy donors. Study information: Earlier findings included nearly 120 million unique TCR beta sequences obtained from roughly 200 million T cells. Findings and caveats of the study: Excluded were some V segments that proved indistinguishable, including TRBV6-2 and TRBV6-3.

Donors were ostensibly healthy at sampling, although undocumented immune exposures were probable. Primers: 60 Vbeta forward and 13 Jbeta reverse. Clones were read by immunoSEQ multiplex PCR, and TCRdb kept only the in-frame ones, dropping some. The sample shows 95,000 to 150,000 clones, roughly three fifths of them seen only once. The V and J genes are TRBV18 and TRBJ1-5, with D possibly being TRBD1 (6 bases). The clonotype comes from a woman in her thirties or forties in good health and CMV-seropositive. The sample consisted of PBMCs. The CDR3 loop reads CASSLSGDQPQHF. The CDR3 DNA reads TGTGCCAGCTCGCTTTCAGGGGATCAGCCCCAGCATTTT.